These T cell receptor beta chains were read from a single sample in a study of Graves' ophthalmopathy and Graves' hyperthyroidism. TCRdb recomputed calls from the multiplex PCR reads with MiXCR, one row per CDR3 protein. Of about 400,000 distinct CDR3 sequences in the sample, around 18% were seen once. Specimen: peripheral blood. These receptors originate from a woman between 18 and 29 years old with Graves' ophthalmopathy. Each CDR3 is given with its conserved first and last residue. A D gene is named only where the DNA matches it firmly. Only some rows state a clone size, as once, few, many or a class for expanded clones.

d_gene	v_gene	j_gene	abundance	CDR3aa	CDR3nt
TRBD2	TRBV28	TRBJ2-7	many	CASSQAGPTHEQYF	TGTGCCAGCAGTCAAGCGGGGCCTACCCACGAGCAGTACTTC
-	TRBV20-1	TRBJ2-7	many	CSAKTGTPAYEQYF	TGCAGTGCCAAAACCGGGACACCAGCCTACGAGCAGTACTTC
TRBD1	TRBV7-2	TRBJ1-1	many	CASSLAVQGEAFF	TGTGCCAGCAGCTTAGCGGTACAGGGGGAAGCTTTCTTT
TRBD2	TRBV2	TRBJ2-5	-	CASRAGLAGKETQYF	TGTGCCAGCAGGGCGGGACTAGCGGGGAAAGAGACCCAGTACTTC
-	TRBV10-3	TRBJ1-1	many	CAISPGSWAGTEAFF	TGTGCCATCAGTCCCGGGTCGTGGGCAGGAACTGAAGCTTTCTTT
-	TRBV11-1	TRBJ1-3	many	CASSPHGTPASGNTIYF	TGTGCCAGCAGCCCCCACGGGACGCCTGCCTCTGGAAACACCATATATTTT
-	TRBV11-2	TRBJ1-5	many	CASSYMAGWGNQPQHF	TGTGCCAGCAGCTATATGGCGGGCTGGGGCAATCAGCCCCAGCATTTT
TRBD1	TRBV9	TRBJ2-5	many	CASSGRTGLQETQYF	TGTGCCAGCAGCGGTAGGACAGGGTTGCAAGAGACCCAGTACTTC
TRBD2	TRBV28	TRBJ2-7	many	CAATTVGGAYEQYF	TGTGCCGCGACCACAGTGGGAGGGGCGTACGAGCAGTACTTC
-	TRBV30	TRBJ2-7	many	CAWKPGPPYEQYF	TGTGCCTGGAAACCGGGACCTCCCTACGAGCAGTACTTC
-	TRBV12-3/TRBV12-4	TRBJ2-7	many	CASSGSRGLYYEQYF	TGTGCCAGCAGTGGAAGCAGGGGCCTTTACTACGAGCAGTACTTC
-	TRBV20-1	TRBJ2-2	many	CSATADAGLNTGELFF	TGCAGTGCCACCGCGGACGCTGGACTAAACACCGGGGAGCTGTTTTTT
-	TRBV19	TRBJ2-7	many	CASSRNLNQLLPYEQYF	TGTGCCAGTAGTCGCAACCTGAATCAATTACTCCCCTACGAGCAGTACTTC
-	TRBV28	TRBJ1-5	once	CASSKFREQHF	TGTGCCAGCAGCAAGTTCCGGGAGCAGCATTTT
TRBD2	TRBV6-4	TRBJ2-5	-	CASRARAGVYGETQYF	TGTGCCAGCAGAGCCAGAGCGGGAGTATACGGCGAGACCCAGTACTTC
-	TRBV7-2	TRBJ1-6	many	CASSLGVSQGSPLHF	TGTGCCAGCAGCTTAGGAGTATCCCAAGGTTCACCCCTCCACTTT
-	TRBV6-2/TRBV6-3	TRBJ2-3	many	CASSYSGGRGADTQYF	TGTGCCAGCAGTTACTCGGGTGGGAGAGGTGCAGATACGCAGTATTTT
-	TRBV28	TRBJ2-6	many	CASKGQNSGANVLTF	TGTGCCAGCAAAGGACAAAACTCTGGGGCCAACGTCCTGACTTTC
TRBD1	TRBV10-3	TRBJ2-7	many	CAISPDRGLPEQYF	TGTGCCATCAGCCCTGACAGGGGGCTACCCGAGCAGTACTTC
TRBD1	TRBV11-2	TRBJ2-5	-	CASSLGGDRGQRETQYF	TGTGCCAGCAGCTTAGGGGGGGACAGGGGGCAAAGAGAGACCCAGTACTTC
-	TRBV7-2	TRBJ1-1	few	CASSLAGFNTEAFF	TGTGCCAGCAGCTTAGCCGGGTTCAACACTGAAGCTTTCTTT
-	TRBV7-2	TRBJ2-7	many	CASSSHSRGGWEQYF	TGTGCCAGCAGCTCCCACTCGAGGGGTGGTTGGGAGCAGTACTTC
-	TRBV28	TRBJ2-5	many	CASSLWTTSPQETQYF	TGTGCCAGCAGTTTATGGACTACCAGCCCTCAGGAGACCCAGTACTTC
-	TRBV7-3	TRBJ2-7	many	CASSLISGSEQYF	TGTGCCAGCAGCTTAATATCAGGGTCGGAACAGTACTTC
TRBD1	TRBV6-5	TRBJ1-1	many	CASSYGAFNRGNTEAFF	TGTGCCAGCAGTTATGGGGCATTTAACAGGGGAAACACTGAAGCTTTCTTT
-	TRBV7-2	TRBJ1-6	-	CASSFIQGRNSPLHF	TGTGCCAGCAGCTTTATACAGGGAAGAAATTCACCCCTCCACTTT
-	TRBV11-2	TRBJ1-6	many	CASSLDPVVAAYNSPLHF	TGTGCCAGCAGCTTAGACCCAGTAGTGGCAGCGTATAATTCACCCCTCCACTTT
-	TRBV10-1	TRBJ1-1	many	CASSEGGITEAFF	TGCGCCAGCAGTGAGGGGGGGATCACTGAAGCTTTCTTT
-	TRBV5-1	TRBJ1-1	many	CASTGGTMNTEAFF	TGCGCCAGCACAGGCGGAACTATGAACACTGAAGCTTTCTTT
-	TRBV18	TRBJ1-5	many	CASSPGLPDQPQHF	TGTGCCAGCTCACCGGGGCTACCCGATCAGCCCCAGCATTTT
TRBD2	TRBV29-1	TRBJ2-7	-	CSVDGTSGQMSNEQYF	TGCAGCGTTGATGGGACTAGCGGGCAAATGAGTAACGAGCAGTACTTC
TRBD2	TRBV7-2	TRBJ2-7	many	CASSWRTSDPYEQYF	TGTGCCAGCAGCTGGCGGACTAGCGATCCCTACGAGCAGTACTTC
-	TRBV7-2	TRBJ1-6	many	CASRPQAGYNSPLHF	TGTGCCAGCAGACCTCAGGCTGGATATAATTCACCCCTCCACTTT
-	TRBV12-5	TRBJ2-5	many	CASGRTRPRFWETQYF	TGTGCTAGTGGGAGGACCCGACCTCGGTTCTGGGAGACCCAGTACTTC
TRBD1	TRBV12-3/TRBV12-4	TRBJ1-1	-	CASVETGVNTEAFF	TGTGCCAGCGTGGAGACAGGGGTAAACACTGAAGCTTTCTTT
TRBD2	TRBV6-5	TRBJ2-7	many	CASNGGRLQEQYF	TGTGCCAGCAACGGCGGGAGGCTGCAAGAGCAGTACTTC
TRBD2	TRBV6-1	TRBJ2-5	-	CASRVGGIEQTQYF	TGTGCCAGCAGGGTGGGGGGGATAGAGCAGACCCAGTACTTC
-	TRBV20-1	TRBJ1-1	-	CSARGQLETEAFF	TGCAGTGCTAGAGGGCAGCTGGAGACTGAAGCTTTCTTT